Listed below are T cell receptor beta chains from one sample, sequenced in a study of T cell responses to AZD1222 COVID-19 vaccine. Generated by immunoSEQ multiplex PCR, the TCRdb table keeps only in-frame clones and is missing some. This sample has 210,000 or so clones, with roughly 94% found just once. This specimen consisted of peripheral blood, obtained 28 days after the second dose of the MenACWY control vaccine. Every receptor here comes from an adult who received the MenACWY meningococcal vaccine as a control. Both conserved end residues are part of each CDR3. The D gene is left open where the match is weak. Clone size appears in some rows only: once, few, many, or a class for an expanded clone.

D gene,J gene,CDR3 length,clone size,V gene,CDR3 protein,CDR3 DNA
-,TRBJ2-7,16,-,TRBV9,CASSGALASSSYEQYF,TGTGCCAGCAGCGGTGCTCTAGCGTCGAGCTCCTACGAGCAGTACTTC
TRBD2,TRBJ2-7,15,few,TRBV3-1/TRBV3-2,CASSQSKAGGSEQYF,TGTGCCAGCAGCCAATCGAAGGCGGGGGGTTCCGAGCAGTACTTC
-,TRBJ1-4,15,-,TRBV21-1,CASSKEKGQGEKLFF,TGTGCCAGCAGCAAAGAAAAAGGACAGGGAGAAAAACTGTTTTTT
TRBD2,TRBJ2-7,15,-,TRBV27,CASSAPSGSRYEQYF,TGTGCCAGCAGTGCGCCTAGCGGGAGCAGATACGAGCAGTACTTC
-,TRBJ2-7,14,once,TRBV30,CAWTRGQGPYEQYF,TGTGCCTGGACCCGGGGCCAGGGACCTTACGAGCAGTACTTC
-,TRBJ2-7,14,once,TRBV19,CASSIDGFTYEQYF,TGTGCCAGTAGTATAGATGGGTTTACCTACGAGCAGTACTTC
-,TRBJ2-3,13,-,TRBV28,CASEGAGTDTQYF,TGTGCCAGTGAGGGAGCTGGCACAGATACGCAGTATTTT
-,TRBJ2-7,14,-,TRBV5-1,CASSLVGGGYEQYF,TGCGCCAGCAGCTTGGTTGGAGGGGGCTACGAGCAGTACTTC
-,TRBJ1-4,14,-,TRBV6-5,CASSSPVGGEKLFF,TGTGCCAGCAGTTCCCCCGTGGGGGGTGAAAAACTGTTTTTT
-,TRBJ2-7,13,-,TRBV29-1,CSVAHKWRYEQYF,TGCAGCGTTGCCCATAAGTGGAGGTACGAGCAGTACTTC
-,TRBJ2-7,13,once,TRBV21-1,CASSHSAPYEQYF,TGTGCCAGCAGCCACTCGGCCCCCTACGAGCAGTACTTC
-,TRBJ2-3,12,-,TRBV6-2/TRBV6-3,CASSQQRRTQYF,TGTGCCAGCAGTCAACAGAGGCGGACGCAGTATTTT
-,TRBJ1-6,14,-,TRBV7-2,CASSLSSYNSPLHF,TGTGCCAGCAGCCTTAGCTCCTATAATTCACCCCTCCACTTT
TRBD1,TRBJ1-2,13,-,TRBV27,CASRTTGGYGYTF,TGTGCCAGCAGAACCACAGGGGGCTACGGCTACACCTTC
TRBD2,TRBJ2-1,18,-,TRBV9,CASSVGASGSSPYNEQFF,TGTGCCAGCAGCGTAGGGGCTAGCGGGAGTTCACCCTACAATGAGCAGTTCTTC
-,TRBJ1-1,14,-,TRBV6-5,CASSYSRGRREAFF,TGTGCCAGCAGTTACTCCAGGGGACGCCGGGAAGCTTTCTTT
-,TRBJ1-4,15,-,TRBV6-1,CASSEDRVENEKLFF,TGTGCCAGCAGTGAAGATCGGGTGGAGAATGAAAAACTGTTTTTT